The clone carrying this T cell receptor (beta chain) has more than one count but fewer than ten. The antigen is not known. This specimen belongs to a study of T cell responses to AZD1222 COVID-19 vaccine. Study-level results: Dominant CD4 TCR responses targeted spike regions 160-218 and 743-854. The donors showed a predominance of white British ancestry and of females, with possible underestimation of clonal diversity.

The CDR3 is 15 residues long. Trimming shortened V by 5 bases and J by 5 bases, and 21 bases separated the two germline ends. CDR1 SQVTM and CDR2 ANQGSEA come from the germline V gene. The protocol was immunoSEQ multiplex PCR, while the TCRdb copy is restricted to in-frame clones and leaves out a portion. The sample has more than 80,000 clones, around 90% seen once. This clonotype was sampled from an adult in good health. V usage is TRBV29-1 and J usage is TRBJ2-5, with D perhaps TRBD2 (7 bases). The sample was peripheral blood, taken on day 0 of AZD1222 vaccination. CDR3 loop: CSVPVWGGARETQYF. CDR3 sequence (DNA): TGCAGCGTTCCGGTGTGGGGGGGCGCCCGGGAGACCCAGTACTTC.